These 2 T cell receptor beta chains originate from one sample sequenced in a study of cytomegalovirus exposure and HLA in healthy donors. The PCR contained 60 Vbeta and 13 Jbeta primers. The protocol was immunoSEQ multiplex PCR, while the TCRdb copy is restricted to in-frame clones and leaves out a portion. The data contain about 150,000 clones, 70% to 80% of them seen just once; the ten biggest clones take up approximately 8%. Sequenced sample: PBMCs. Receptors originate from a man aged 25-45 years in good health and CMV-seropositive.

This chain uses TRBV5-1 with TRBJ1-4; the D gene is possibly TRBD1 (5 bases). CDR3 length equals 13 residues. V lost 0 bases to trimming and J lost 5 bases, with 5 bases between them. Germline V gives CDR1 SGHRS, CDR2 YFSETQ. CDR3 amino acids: CASSLDRNEKLFF. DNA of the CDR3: TGCGCCAGCAGCTTGGACAGGAATGAAAAACTGTTTTTT. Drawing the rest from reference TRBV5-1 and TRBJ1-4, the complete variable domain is KAGVTQTPRYLIKTRGQQVTLSCSPISGHRSVSWYQQTPGQGLQFLFEYFSETQRNKGNFPGRFSGRQFSNSRSEMNVSTLELGDSALYLCASSLDRNEKLFFGSGTQLSVL.

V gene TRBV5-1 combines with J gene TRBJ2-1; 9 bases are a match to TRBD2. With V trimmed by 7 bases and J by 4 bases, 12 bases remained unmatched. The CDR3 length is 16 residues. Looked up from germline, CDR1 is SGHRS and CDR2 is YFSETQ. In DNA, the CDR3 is TGCGCCAGCGCCGGAGGAGGCGGGGGGGCTTACAATGAGCAGTTCTTC. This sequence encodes CASAGGGGGAYNEQFF.